This passage covers 8 T cell receptor beta chains from one sample sequenced in a study of post-analysis software for immune sequencing data. Unique-molecular-identifier-tagged TCR beta cDNA libraries were used. One entry per CDR3 protein, called by TCRdb with MiXCR from the PCR reads. The table lists hundreds of thousands of distinct CDR3 sequences, approximately 39% of them singletons. These receptors' targets are unknown. Study observations and caveats: Five or six TRBV segments, TRBV5-6, TRBV5-1 and TRBV20-1 among them, were found more frequent in patients than controls.

Sequencing was done on a sample of blood. The receptors here all came from a girl aged 2 to 10 with multiple sclerosis.

V and J are TRBV19 and TRBJ1-2; D not certain. Trimming stripped 5 bases from V and 3 bases from J, with 16 bases between. This CDR3 contains 15 residues. The germline gives CDR1 LNHDA, CDR2 SQIVND (reference sequence). CDR3 sequence (DNA): TGTGCCAGTAGTTTCGCGGGCGTAGGCGACTATGGCTACACCTTC. Translating gives CASSFAGVGDYGYTF.

This clonotype has a handful of counts. The chain joins TRBV12-3 or TRBV12-4 to TRBJ2-4; D is possibly TRBD1 or TRBD2 (5 bases each). CDR3 length equals 14 residues. Trimming pared 5 bases from V and 13 bases from J, leaving 21 bases between. CDR3 protein: CASSGRVGVDGQYF. As DNA, the CDR3 is TGTGCCAGCAGTGGCAGGGTGGGGGTTGACGGGCAGTACTTC.

This clonotype was seen more than once but under ten times. The CDR3 loop reads CAISDLISRNEQFF. CDR3 DNA sequence: TGTGCCATCAGTGACCTGATCTCGAGGAATGAGCAGTTCTTC. This chain links TRBV10-3 with TRBJ2-1; D remains ambiguous. V was clipped by 3 bases and J by 7 bases, with 13 bases between them. The CDR3 covers 14 residues. In germline, CDR1 is ENHRY, CDR2 SYGVKD.

The V call is TRBV29-1, the J call TRBJ2-1; perhaps TRBD2 as D (6 bases). The germline V gene encodes CDR1 SQVTM and CDR2 ANQGSEA. The CDR3 runs 18 residues. V lost 0 bases and J lost 0, with 18 bases in between. This CDR3 reads CSVEEGGIDTNSYNEQFF. DNA for the CDR3: TGCAGCGTTGAAGAGGGGGGAATCGACACGAACTCCTACAATGAGCAGTTCTTC.

The CDR3: CASSFRTESKEAFF. CDR3 bases: TGTGCCAGCAGCTTCCGGACCGAAAGTAAAGAAGCTTTCTTT. The gene calls are TRBV7-8 and TRBJ1-1, with no clear D. V gave up 3 bases and J gave up 8 bases, with 16 bases separating them. Germline V gene data show CDR1 as SGHVS and CDR2 as FQNEAQ. This CDR3 spans 14 amino acids.

The chain joins TRBV6-6 to TRBJ2-7; possible D gene TRBD2, 6 bases. This CDR3 comprises 13 residues. The germline V gene encodes CDR1 MNHNY and CDR2 SVGAGI (reference sequence). Trimming took 6 bases from V and 5 from J, leaving 14 bases between them. CDR3 nucleotide sequence: TGTGCCAGCAGGTTTACAGCGGGCCACGAGCAGTACTTC. Its translation is CASRFTAGHEQYF.

The J gene is TRBJ2-1, the V gene TRBV18; D gene unclear. Trimming stripped 2 bases from V and 5 bases from J, with 16 bases between. Germline values: CDR1 KGHSH, CDR2 LQKENI. The CDR3 spans 16 residues. This CDR3 reads CASSPSLTGRNNEQFF. Here the CDR3 DNA reads TGTGCCAGCTCACCATCCTTAACTGGACGTAACAATGAGCAGTTCTTC.

This chain joins TRBV7-8 and TRBJ2-5; D unresolved. Germline CDR1 reads SGHVS; CDR2 reads FQNEAQ. The CDR3 is made up of 13 amino acids. V was clipped by 6 bases and J by 1 base, with 9 bases between them. The CDR3 region has the DNA TGTGCCAGCAGACATAATATCCAAGAGACCCAGTACTTC. This gives the protein CASRHNIQETQYF.